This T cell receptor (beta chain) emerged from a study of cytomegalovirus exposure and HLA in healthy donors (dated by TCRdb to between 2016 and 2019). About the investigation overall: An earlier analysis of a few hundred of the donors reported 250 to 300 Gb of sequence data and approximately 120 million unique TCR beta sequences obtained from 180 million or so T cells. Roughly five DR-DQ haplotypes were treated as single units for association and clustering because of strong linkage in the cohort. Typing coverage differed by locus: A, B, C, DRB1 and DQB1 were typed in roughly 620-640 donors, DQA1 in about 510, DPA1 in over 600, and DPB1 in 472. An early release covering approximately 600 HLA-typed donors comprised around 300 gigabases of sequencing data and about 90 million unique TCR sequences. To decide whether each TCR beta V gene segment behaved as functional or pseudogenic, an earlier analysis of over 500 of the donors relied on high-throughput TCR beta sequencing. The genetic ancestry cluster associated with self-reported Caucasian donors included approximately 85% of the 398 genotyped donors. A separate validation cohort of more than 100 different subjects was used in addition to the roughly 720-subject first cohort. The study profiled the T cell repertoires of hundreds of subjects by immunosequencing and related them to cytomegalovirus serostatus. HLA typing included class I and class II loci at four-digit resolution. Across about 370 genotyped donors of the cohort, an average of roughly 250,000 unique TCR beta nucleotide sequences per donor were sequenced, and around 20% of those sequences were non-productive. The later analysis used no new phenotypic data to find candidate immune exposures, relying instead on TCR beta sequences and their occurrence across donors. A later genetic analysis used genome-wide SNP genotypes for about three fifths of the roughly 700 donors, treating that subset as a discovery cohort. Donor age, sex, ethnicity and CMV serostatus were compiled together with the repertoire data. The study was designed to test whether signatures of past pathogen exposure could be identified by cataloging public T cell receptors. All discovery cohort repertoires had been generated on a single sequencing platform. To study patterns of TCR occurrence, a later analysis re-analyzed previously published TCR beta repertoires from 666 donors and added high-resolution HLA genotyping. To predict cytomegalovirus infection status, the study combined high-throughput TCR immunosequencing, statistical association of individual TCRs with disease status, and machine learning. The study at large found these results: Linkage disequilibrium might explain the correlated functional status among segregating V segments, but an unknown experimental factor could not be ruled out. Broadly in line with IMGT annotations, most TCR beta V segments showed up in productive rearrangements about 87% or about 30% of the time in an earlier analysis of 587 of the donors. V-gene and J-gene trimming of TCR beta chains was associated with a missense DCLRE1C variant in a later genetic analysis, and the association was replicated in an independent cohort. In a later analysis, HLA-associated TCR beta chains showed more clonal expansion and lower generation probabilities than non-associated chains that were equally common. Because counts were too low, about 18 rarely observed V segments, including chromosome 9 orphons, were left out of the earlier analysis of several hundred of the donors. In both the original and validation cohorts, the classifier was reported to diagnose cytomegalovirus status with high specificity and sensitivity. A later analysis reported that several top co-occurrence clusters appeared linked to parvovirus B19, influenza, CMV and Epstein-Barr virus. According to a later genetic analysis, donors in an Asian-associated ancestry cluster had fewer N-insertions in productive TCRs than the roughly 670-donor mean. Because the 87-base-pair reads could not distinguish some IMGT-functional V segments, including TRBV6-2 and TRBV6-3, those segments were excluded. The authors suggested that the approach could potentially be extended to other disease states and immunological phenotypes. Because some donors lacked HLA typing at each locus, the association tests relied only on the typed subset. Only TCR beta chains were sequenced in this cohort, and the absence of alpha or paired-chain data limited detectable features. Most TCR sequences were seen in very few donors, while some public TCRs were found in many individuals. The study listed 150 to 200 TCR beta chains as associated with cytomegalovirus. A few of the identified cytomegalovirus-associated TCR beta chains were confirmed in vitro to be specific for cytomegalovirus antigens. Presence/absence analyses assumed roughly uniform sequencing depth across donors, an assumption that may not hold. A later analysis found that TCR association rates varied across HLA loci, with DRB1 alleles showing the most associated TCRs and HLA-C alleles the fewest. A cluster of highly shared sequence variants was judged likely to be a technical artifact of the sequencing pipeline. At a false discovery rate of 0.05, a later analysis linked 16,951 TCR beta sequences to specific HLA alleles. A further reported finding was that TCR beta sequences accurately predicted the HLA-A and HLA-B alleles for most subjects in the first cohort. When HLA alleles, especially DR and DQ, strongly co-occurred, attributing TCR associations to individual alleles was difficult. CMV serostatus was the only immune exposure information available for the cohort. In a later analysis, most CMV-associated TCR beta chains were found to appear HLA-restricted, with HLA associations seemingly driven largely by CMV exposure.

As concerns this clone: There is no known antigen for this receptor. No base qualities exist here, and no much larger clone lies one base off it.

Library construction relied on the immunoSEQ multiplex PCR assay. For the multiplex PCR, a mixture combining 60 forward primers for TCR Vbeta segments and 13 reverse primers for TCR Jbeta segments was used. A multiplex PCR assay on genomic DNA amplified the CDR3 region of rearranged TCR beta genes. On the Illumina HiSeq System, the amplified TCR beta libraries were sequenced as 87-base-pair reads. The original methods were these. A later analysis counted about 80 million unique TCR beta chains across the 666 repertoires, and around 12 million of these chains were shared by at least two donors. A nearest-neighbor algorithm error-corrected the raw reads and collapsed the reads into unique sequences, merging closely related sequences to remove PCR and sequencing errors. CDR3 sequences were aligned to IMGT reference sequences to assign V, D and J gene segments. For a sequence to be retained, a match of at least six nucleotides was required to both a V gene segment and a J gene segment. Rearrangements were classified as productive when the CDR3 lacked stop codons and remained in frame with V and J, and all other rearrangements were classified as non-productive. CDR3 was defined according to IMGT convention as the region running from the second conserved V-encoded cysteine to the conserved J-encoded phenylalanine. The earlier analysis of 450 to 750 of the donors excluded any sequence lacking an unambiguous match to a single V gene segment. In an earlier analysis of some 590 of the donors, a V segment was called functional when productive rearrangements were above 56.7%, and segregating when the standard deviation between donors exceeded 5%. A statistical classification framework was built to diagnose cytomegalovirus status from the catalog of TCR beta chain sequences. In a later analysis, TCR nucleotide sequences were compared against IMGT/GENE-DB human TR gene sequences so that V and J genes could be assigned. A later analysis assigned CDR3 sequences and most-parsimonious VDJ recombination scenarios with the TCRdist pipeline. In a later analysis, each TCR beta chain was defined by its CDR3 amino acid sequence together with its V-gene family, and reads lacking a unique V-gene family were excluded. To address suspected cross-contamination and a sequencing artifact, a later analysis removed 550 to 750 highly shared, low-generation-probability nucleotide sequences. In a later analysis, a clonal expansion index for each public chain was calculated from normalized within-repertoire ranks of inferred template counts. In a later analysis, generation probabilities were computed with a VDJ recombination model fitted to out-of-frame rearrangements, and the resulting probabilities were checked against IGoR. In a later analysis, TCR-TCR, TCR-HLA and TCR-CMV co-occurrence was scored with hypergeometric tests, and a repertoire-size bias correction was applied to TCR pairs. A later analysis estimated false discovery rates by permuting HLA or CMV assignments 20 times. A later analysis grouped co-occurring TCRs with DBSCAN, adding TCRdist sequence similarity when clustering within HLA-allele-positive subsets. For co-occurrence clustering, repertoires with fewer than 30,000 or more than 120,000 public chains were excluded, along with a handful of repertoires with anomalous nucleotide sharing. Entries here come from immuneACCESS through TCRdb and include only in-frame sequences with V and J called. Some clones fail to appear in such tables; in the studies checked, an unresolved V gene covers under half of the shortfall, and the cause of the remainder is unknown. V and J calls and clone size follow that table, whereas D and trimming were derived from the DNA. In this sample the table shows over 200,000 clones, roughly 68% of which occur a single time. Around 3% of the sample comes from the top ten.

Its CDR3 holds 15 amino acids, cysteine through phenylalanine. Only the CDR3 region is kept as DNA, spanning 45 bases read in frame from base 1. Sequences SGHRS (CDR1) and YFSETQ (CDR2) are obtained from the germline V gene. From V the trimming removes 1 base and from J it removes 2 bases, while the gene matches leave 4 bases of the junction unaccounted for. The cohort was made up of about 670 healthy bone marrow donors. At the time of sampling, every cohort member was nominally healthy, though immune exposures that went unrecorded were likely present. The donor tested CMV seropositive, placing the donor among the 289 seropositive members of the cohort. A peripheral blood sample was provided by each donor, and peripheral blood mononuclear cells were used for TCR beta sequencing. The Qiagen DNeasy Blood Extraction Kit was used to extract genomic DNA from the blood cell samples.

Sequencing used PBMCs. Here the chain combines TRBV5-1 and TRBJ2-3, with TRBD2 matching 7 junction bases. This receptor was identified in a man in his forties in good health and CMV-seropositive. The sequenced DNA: TGCGCCAGCAGCTTGCTAGCGGTAAACACAGATACGCAGTATTTT. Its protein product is CASSLLAVNTDTQYF.